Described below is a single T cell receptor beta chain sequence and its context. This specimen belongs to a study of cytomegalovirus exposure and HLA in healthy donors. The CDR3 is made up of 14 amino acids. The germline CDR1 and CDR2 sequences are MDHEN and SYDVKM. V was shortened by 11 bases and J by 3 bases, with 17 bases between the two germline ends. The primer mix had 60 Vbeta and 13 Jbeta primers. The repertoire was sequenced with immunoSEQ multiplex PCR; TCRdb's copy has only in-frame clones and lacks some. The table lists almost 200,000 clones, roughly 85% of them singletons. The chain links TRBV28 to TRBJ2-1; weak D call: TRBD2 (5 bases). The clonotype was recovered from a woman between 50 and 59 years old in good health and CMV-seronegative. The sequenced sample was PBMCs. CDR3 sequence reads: CAAGLSTIYNEQFF. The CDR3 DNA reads TGTGCCGCGGGCCTATCCACGATCTACAATGAGCAGTTCTTC. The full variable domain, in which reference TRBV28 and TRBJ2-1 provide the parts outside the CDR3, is DVKVTQSSRYLVKRTGEKVFLECVQDMDHENMFWYRQDPGLGLRLIYFSYDVKMKEKGDIPEGYSVSREKKERFSLILESASTNQTSMYLCAAGLSTIYNEQFFGPGTRLTVL.